The clone carrying this TCR beta chain was seen a single time. What it recognizes is unknown. The germline gives CDR1 ENHRY, CDR2 SYGVKD. The V segment lost 11 bases and the J segment 4 bases; nucleotides outside the gene matches: 11. The CDR3 has 15 amino acids. TCR beta sequencing covered blood CD8+ and CD4+ T cells. Healthy donors matched for age and sex were used as controls. The sample is drawn from a study of CD8 T cells in Susac syndrome. With random hexamers, reverse transcription was performed on roughly 0.5 to 1 ug of RNA. immunoSEQ multiplex PCR amplified TCR beta CDR3 across 54 Vbeta, 13 Jbeta. TCRdb re-called the immunoSEQ multiplex PCR reads through MiXCR, storing one row per CDR3 protein. The data hold 150,000 to 200,000 distinct CDR3 sequences, with 92% observed a single time. Broader study findings: It was acknowledged by the study that relatively few individuals were included in its TCR sequencing and HLA analysis.

This TCR derives from a human donor in good health. V gene TRBV10-3 combines with J gene TRBJ2-3; 11 bases fit TRBD2. Sequenced input: CD4+ T cells from PBMCs. CDR3 sequence (DNA): TGTGCCTCGGGGCGACTAGCGGGATCCGCAGATACGCAGTATTTT. This gives the protein CASGRLAGSADTQYF.